These 10 T cell receptor beta chains were all obtained from the same sample, sequenced in a study of cytomegalovirus exposure and HLA in healthy donors. Assay used: immunoSEQ multiplex PCR; TCRdb lists only in-frame clones, some missing. The sample has some 110,000 clones, around 88% seen once. The sequenced sample consisted of PBMCs. The source of these receptors is a young man in good health and CMV-seronegative.

In DNA, the CDR3 is TGTGCCAGCAGTTCGGGGGGCCCCAGCAATCAGCCCCAGCATTTT. It is translated as CASSSGGPSNQPQHF. The chain recombines TRBV6-5 with TRBJ1-5; weak D call: TRBD1 (6 bases). The CDR3 consists of 15 residues. V was cut by 4 bases and J by 1 base, with 11 bases left in between. Per the germline V gene, CDR1 is MNHEY and CDR2 is SVGAGI.

The V gene is TRBV5-1, the J gene TRBJ1-4, with 7 bases fitting TRBD1. Germline CDR1 reads SGHRS; CDR2 reads YFSETQ. V dropped 1 base and J dropped 8; count of bases not matched to a gene: 8. The CDR3 loop spans 15 amino acids. CDR3 in DNA: TGCGCCAGCAGCTTGTCTTCAGGGGGAGGAGAAAAACTGTTTTTT. Amino acid sequence: CASSLSSGGGEKLFF.

Only a few counts were recorded for this clone. V gene TRBV11-2 combines with J gene TRBJ2-1; TRBD1 matches 10 bases. After removal of 4 bases from V and 4 bases from J, the junction contained 4 bases not matched to a gene. Germline CDR1 and CDR2: SGHAT and FQNNGV. The CDR3 contains 15 residues. CDR3 sequence reads: CASSYRTGGYNEQFF. CDR3 DNA sequence: TGTGCCAGCAGCTACCGGACAGGGGGTTACAATGAGCAGTTCTTC.

The V call is TRBV15, the J call TRBJ1-5, with D possibly matching TRBD1 (5 bases). The germline CDR1 and CDR2 sequences are LNHNV and YYDKDF (reference sequence). This CDR3 has 16 residues. V lost 0 bases, J lost 6 bases, and 15 bases lay in between. In DNA form, the CDR3 reads TGTGCCACCAGCAGAGATACGACAGCTAGACCTCAGCCCCAGCATTTT. This codes for CATSRDTTARPQPQHF.

The V call is TRBV7-6, the J call TRBJ1-4; 9 bases match TRBD1. V trimming: 6 bases; J trimming: 7 bases; junction bases outside the gene matches: 9. This CDR3 region has 15 residues. The V gene's germline CDR1 is SGHVS and CDR2 FNYEAQ. The CDR3 DNA sequence: TGTGCCAGCAGTCATCCGGGACAGGGTTTTGAAAAACTGTTTTTT. It translates to CASSHPGQGFEKLFF.

The chain links TRBV5-1 to TRBJ2-2; 14 bases map to TRBD2. Germline CDR1 is SGHRS and CDR2 is YFSETQ. With 3 bases clipped from V and 1 base from J, the junction kept 11 bases outside the gene matches. CDR3 length equals 20 residues. CDR3 nucleotides: TGCGCCAGCAGCTGGCCCAGGGGACTAGCGGGAGATTTGAACACCGGGGAGCTGTTTTTT. Protein: CASSWPRGLAGDLNTGELFF.

The rearrangement links TRBV13 to TRBJ2-3; 11 bases are shared with TRBD1. Trimming cost V 4 bases and J 1 base; bases outside gene matches: 16. The CDR3 runs 20 residues. The germline V gene has CDR1 PRHDT and CDR2 FYEKMQ (reference sequence). The CDR3 DNA sequence: TGTGCCAGCAGCTCCCCCCGGACAGGGGGCTCAACTCGAGGCACAGATACGCAGTATTTT. It yields the protein CASSSPRTGGSTRGTDTQYF.

V gene TRBV4-1 combines with J gene TRBJ2-1, with 10 nucleotides matching TRBD2. The CDR3 has 16 residues. V shed 5 bases, J shed 4 bases, and the junction held 8 bases outside the gene matches. Germline loops: CDR1 MGHRA, CDR2 YSYEKL. Here the CDR3 DNA reads TGCGCCAGCAGCTTACAGCGGGGGGGCGTATACAATGAGCAGTTCTTC. Translation: CASSLQRGGVYNEQFF.

The CDR3 region has the DNA TGTGCCAGCAGCCGAGGGGGGGGCTCGTCCTACGAGCAGTACTTC. It codes for CASSRGGGSSYEQYF. V and J are TRBV9 and TRBJ2-7; a possible D gene is TRBD2 (7 bases). The germline gives CDR1 SGDLS, CDR2 YYNGEE. V lost 4 bases, J lost 1 base, and 15 bases lay in between. This CDR3 region has 15 residues.

The gene calls are TRBV6-5 and TRBJ1-4; 8 nucleotides line up with TRBD1. Germline CDR1 MNHEY, CDR2 SVGAGI. V dropped 2 bases and J dropped 8; count of bases not matched to a gene: 4. CDR3 length: 14 residues. CDR3 protein: CASSYSRGQEKLFF. The CDR3 bases are TGTGCCAGCAGTTACAGCAGGGGGCAAGAAAAACTGTTTTTT.